This is a list of T cell receptor beta chains from one sample in a study of control samples from healthy donors and cancer patients. Some clones are missing from TCRdb's copy, which holds only in-frame ones; the method was immunoSEQ multiplex PCR. The sample lists 100,000 to 150,000 clones, roughly 90% seen once, with 2% to 2.5% in the top ten. Material: blood. These receptors were obtained from a woman in her fifties or sixties in good health. CDR3s include the opening cysteine and the closing phenylalanine or tryptophan. Fields, in order: V gene, J gene, clone size, D gene, CDR3 DNA, CDR3 protein. D genes are given only for firm matches. Rows may omit the clone size; those that give it use once, few, many or a size class.

>TRBV6-5|TRBJ1-3|.|.
TGTGCCAGCAGAGCTTTAGGGGAAAACACCATATATTTT
CASRALGENTIYF
>TRBV5-1|TRBJ2-7|.|.
TGCGCCAGCAGCTGGGCAGTGAGCTCCTACGAGCAGTACTTC
CASSWAVSSYEQYF
>TRBV18|TRBJ1-1|.|.
TGTGCCAGCTCAGCTACAGTGAACACTGAAGCTTTCTTT
CASSATVNTEAFF
>TRBV5-1|TRBJ1-2|.|TRBD1
TGCGCCAGCAGCTGGTTGACAGGGGTTGGAGGCGGCTACACCTTC
CASSWLTGVGGGYTF
>TRBV5-4|TRBJ2-7|.|TRBD2
TGTGCCAGCAGCCCTGGGACTAGCGGAACCTCCTACGAGCAGTACTTC
CASSPGTSGTSYEQYF
>TRBV19|TRBJ1-5|.|TRBD1
TGTGCCAGTAGTAAAACAGGGGATAGCAATCAGCCCCAGCATTTT
CASSKTGDSNQPQHF
>TRBV6-5|TRBJ1-6|.|.
TGTGCCAGCAGCGAGGGGCACTATAATTCACCCCTCCACTTT
CASSEGHYNSPLHF
>TRBV15|TRBJ2-3|.|TRBD1
TGTGCCACCAGCAGGCGACAGGGGGCGGGAGATACGCAGTATTTT
CATSRRQGAGDTQYF
>TRBV18|TRBJ2-1|.|TRBD2
TGTGCCAGCTCACCCCCGGGAGGGCCCTACAATGAGCAGTTCTTC
CASSPPGGPYNEQFF
>TRBV28|TRBJ1-2|.|TRBD1
TGTGCCAGCAGTCCAACAGGGGGCTACTATGGCTACACCTTC
CASSPTGGYYGYTF
>TRBV7-6|TRBJ1-1|.|.
TGTGCCAGCAGCTTACAAGGACATTTTGACACTGAAGCTTTCTTT
CASSLQGHFDTEAFF
>TRBV6-2/TRBV6-3|TRBJ2-7|.|.
TGTGCCAGCAGTTACCCATACAGGGACTTCGGCCAGCAGTACTTC
CASSYPYRDFGQQYF
>TRBV19|TRBJ1-1|.|.
TGTGCCAGTAGGGTGATTGGGGGGGTTGAAGCTTTCTTT
CASRVIGGVEAFF
>TRBV30|TRBJ1-2|.|.
TGTGCCTGGAACTACGGGACGATCGACTATGGCTACACCTTC
CAWNYGTIDYGYTF
>TRBV20-1|TRBJ1-2|.|TRBD1
TGCAGTGCTAATGAAAGGGGGCCCGGCTATGGCTACACCTTC
CSANERGPGYGYTF
>TRBV5-1|TRBJ1-2|.|.
TGCGCCAGCAGCTTGGATCCAGGGTACTATGGCTACACCTTC
CASSLDPGYYGYTF
>TRBV4-1|TRBJ1-2|.|.
TGCGCCAGCAGCCAATCTGGGGGGGGCTTTAATGGCTACACCTTC
CASSQSGGGFNGYTF
>TRBV24-1|TRBJ2-1|.|.
TGTGCCACCAGTGTGGGACGGGGGCCCTCCTACAATGAGCAGTTCTTC
CATSVGRGPSYNEQFF
>TRBV6-5|TRBJ1-2|.|TRBD1
TGTGCCAGCAAACAGGGGCTCTATGGCTACACCTTC
CASKQGLYGYTF
>TRBV6-6|TRBJ2-1|.|.
TGTGCCAGCAGTCAGGACTACATGGAGCAGTTCTTC
CASSQDYMEQFF
>TRBV28|TRBJ2-7|.|TRBD1
TGTGCCTCCTCGACCGGACAGGGGGCTTTTGGAGAGTACTTC
CASSTGQGAFGEYF
>TRBV6-1|TRBJ2-7|once|.
TGTGCCAGCAGTGAACAGTCCTACGAGCAGTACTTC
CASSEQSYEQYF
>TRBV18|TRBJ1-2|.|TRBD1
TGTGCCAGCTCACCGACAGGGGGCGAGGGCTATGGCTACACCTTC
CASSPTGGEGYGYTF
>TRBV3-1/TRBV3-2|TRBJ1-2|.|.
TGTGCCAGCAGCCAAGAGGGCGAACTCTATGGCTACACCTTC
CASSQEGELYGYTF
>TRBV6-1|TRBJ2-7|once|.
TGTGCCAGCAGTGAAGCGCGCAGGGTCTACGAGCAGTACTTC
CASSEARRVYEQYF
>TRBV2|TRBJ1-1|.|.
TGTGCCAGCAGCTCGGACGGGTTGAACACTGAAGCTTTCTTT
CASSSDGLNTEAFF
>TRBV5-1|TRBJ2-7|.|.
TGCGCCAGCAGCTTATGGAGTGGCAACGAGCAGTACTTC
CASSLWSGNEQYF
>TRBV5-4|TRBJ1-6|.|TRBD1
TGTGCCAGCAGCTTGGAGGACAGGGCTAATTCACCCCTCCACTTT
CASSLEDRANSPLHF
>TRBV5-1|TRBJ2-7|.|TRBD2
TGCGCCAGCAGCCCCGGGACTAGCGGAAGTCGTCTCAGGGAGGAGCAGTACTTC
CASSPGTSGSRLREEQYF
>TRBV6-5|TRBJ2-5|.|.
TGTGCCAGCGGGGGAATTGGAGGACAAGAGACCCAGTACTTC
CASGGIGGQETQYF
>TRBV12-3/TRBV12-4|TRBJ2-7|once|.
TGTGCCAGCAGTTTAGAGTTCTACGAGCAGTACTTC
CASSLEFYEQYF
>TRBV11-2|TRBJ2-1|.|.
TGTGCCAGCAGCTTAGAGGCCAGCTCCTACAATGAGCAGTTCTTC
CASSLEASSYNEQFF
>TRBV5-8|TRBJ2-7|.|.
TGTGCCAGCAGCTTGTTGTGGGGTCGCTCCTACGAGCAGTACTTC
CASSLLWGRSYEQYF
>TRBV27|TRBJ2-7|once|.
TGTGCCAGCAGTTTAGGCAGGGGCCTCCCCCCTAGCTCCTACGAGCAGTACTTC
CASSLGRGLPPSSYEQYF
>TRBV25-1|TRBJ1-4|.|.
TGTGCCAGCAGTGAGACATCGGGAAAACTGTTTTTT
CASSETSGKLFF
>TRBV3-1/TRBV3-2|TRBJ1-6|.|.
TGTGCCAGCAGGCGGGGGGCCTCCAATTCACCCCTCCACTTT
CASRRGASNSPLHF
>TRBV12-3/TRBV12-4|TRBJ1-4|.|TRBD1
TGTGCCAGCAGAGCGACAGGGGATGAAAAACTGTTTTTT
CASRATGDEKLFF
>TRBV5-4|TRBJ2-7|few|TRBD2
TGTGCCAGCAGTCTAGCGGGCTCCTACGAGCAGTACTTC
CASSLAGSYEQYF
>TRBV27|TRBJ1-5|.|TRBD1
TGTGCCAGCAGGAAAGGACAGGAACTTACGCAGCCCCAGCATTTT
CASRKGQELTQPQHF
>TRBV6-7|TRBJ2-7|few|.
TGTGCCATCAAGTCAGTCAGTGGAGACTCCCGATCCTCCGATTTCCCTTCTTACGAGCAGTACTTC
CAIKSVSGDSRSSDFPSYEQYF
>TRBV7-9|TRBJ1-2|once|TRBD1
TGTGCCAGCAGCTTAGATCGTGCAGGGGGCTTGTTATATGGCTACACCTTC
CASSLDRAGGLLYGYTF
>TRBV6-5|TRBJ2-7|.|.
TGTGCCAGCCCCCCCCGGGTTTGCTACGAGCAGTACTTC
CASPPRVCYEQYF
>TRBV5-1|TRBJ2-7|once|.
TGCGCCAGCAGCCCCCGGGAGATAGCGGCCTACGAGCAGTACTTC
CASSPREIAAYEQYF
>TRBV19|TRBJ1-2|.|.
TGTGCCAGTAGTATTGGTATGGCCGGCGACTATGGCTACACCTTC
CASSIGMAGDYGYTF
>TRBV3-1/TRBV3-2|TRBJ1-2|.|.
TGTGCCAGCAGCCCTCTAAAAGGTCGACCTTTAATCGGTGGCTACACCTTC
CASSPLKGRPLIGGYTF
>TRBV20-1|TRBJ2-5|.|.
TGCAGTGCTAGACAGGAGACCCAGTACTTC
CSARQETQYF
>TRBV4-2|TRBJ2-1|.|.
TGTGCCAGCAGCCAATTGAGCAGGGGATACAATGAGCAGTTCTTC
CASSQLSRGYNEQFF
>TRBV28|TRBJ1-2|.|.
TGTGCCAGCAGTTTACAGGCTTTTAACTATGGCTACACCTTC
CASSLQAFNYGYTF
>TRBV10-3|TRBJ2-1|.|TRBD2
TGTGCCATCAGTGAGGATCGGGGGGGAAATGAGCAGTTCTTC
CAISEDRGGNEQFF
>TRBV16|TRBJ2-3|few|TRBD2
TGTGCCAGCAGCCAATTTAGGAAGAGGCTAGCGGAGTCTAGCACAGATACGCAGTATTTT
CASSQFRKRLAESSTDTQYF
>TRBV29-1|TRBJ2-5|.|.
TGCAGCGGACAACAGGGTCGAGAGACCCAGTACTTC
CSGQQGRETQYF
>TRBV5-4|TRBJ2-5|.|.
TGTGCCAGCAGCAAAGAGGGCCAGGGGGAGACCCAGTACTTC
CASSKEGQGETQYF
>TRBV28|TRBJ2-5|.|.
TGTGCCAGCAGAGGCAGCCAAGAGACCCAGTACTTC
CASRGSQETQYF
>TRBV6-5|TRBJ2-5|.|.
TGTGCCAGCAGCCGTTCAGGGGACGGAGTCGAGACCCAGTACTTC
CASSRSGDGVETQYF
>TRBV6-1|TRBJ2-1|.|.
TGTGCCAGCAGTGAAGCGCTGGGAAATGAGCAGTTCTTC
CASSEALGNEQFF
>TRBV6-1|TRBJ1-4|few|TRBD1
TGTGCCAGCAGTGAAGAGACAGGGGAGGGTGAAAAACTGTTTTTT
CASSEETGEGEKLFF
>TRBV2|TRBJ2-2|.|TRBD2
TGTGCCAGCAGGACTCTGGCGGGAGCGACCGGGGAACTGTTTTTT
CASRTLAGATGELFF